This TCR beta chain was retrieved from a study of monozygotic twins with inflammatory bowel disease (dated by TCRdb to about 2019). Describing the broader study: In total, roughly 30 monozygotic twin pairs made up the full study: 19 Danish pairs, all IBD-discordant, plus nine German pairs, of which four were IBD-concordant and five were IBD-discordant. The search for disease-associated traits relied mainly on comparing IBD patients with their genetically identical healthy co-twins within discordant pairs. Each individual had, on average, about 151 000 unique TCRalpha sequences and 181 000 unique TCRbeta sequences available for analysis. Study-wide findings and limitations: The analysis was unable to tell different T cell subtypes apart. Because patients were on differing immunosuppressive treatments, the repertoires may have picked up extra background noise and inter-individual variability. TCRbeta repertoire diversity, by inverse Simpson index, was decreased in IBD patients compared with their healthy co-twins. The results gave no support for a single strong signal or clonotype linked to IBD. Fewer clonotypes were shared with other individuals by IBD patients than by healthy twins, most markedly in patients showing signs of disease activity. Repertoire similarity did not differ between concordant and discordant twins, which could be due to limited statistical power.

An approximately 2.5 ml peripheral blood sample was drawn into PAXgene tubes per donor and stored at -80°C. Total RNA was isolated from whole blood with the PAXgene blood miRNA kit on an automated QIAcube, without T cell sorting. Peripheral blood from monozygotic twin pairs concordant or discordant for inflammatory bowel disease was subjected to deep TCRalpha and TCRbeta repertoire profiling with unique molecular barcoding. Smoking habits were recorded for all twin pairs, and individuals were classified as current, former or never smokers. Library prep was done by 5' RACE. Preparation of each TCR library used 3,500 to 4,500 ng of total RNA. For each sample, cDNA synthesis was carried out in eight separate reactions using SMARTScribe reverse transcriptase. During cDNA synthesis, template switching was used to introduce unique molecular identifiers that contained a 6-nucleotide sample barcode. TCRalpha and TCRbeta cDNA was amplified by two nested PCRs of about 15 and 9 cycles, with bead purification after each PCR. Before amplification, the cDNA was both treated with uracil DNA-glycosylase and purified with the QIAquick PCR purification kit. The second PCR was the step at which Illumina TruSeq-compatible adapters and sample-specific barcodes were added. TapeStation and Qubit were used to check library quality and concentration, and roughly 4.8 ng of each library went into the pool. The pooled libraries were sequenced with 2 x 100 bp reads and custom sequencing primers on an Illumina HiSeq2500 single-index Rapid Run. The source study handled its data this way. MiGEC version 1.2.6 was used for UMI-based consensus assembly, which corrected PCR and sequencing errors. MiXCR version 2.1.1 handled V(D)J alignment, clonotype assembly and CDR3 extraction. To normalise gene usage, clonotype sharing and MAIT/NKT TCR abundance, the top 1000, 10 000 and 20 000 clonotypes in each sample were analysed. After downsampling to 27 000 UMIs, diversity was calculated as the inverse Simpson index using the vegan R package. Paired Mann-Whitney U tests were applied to discordant twin pairs, and Benjamini-Hochberg correction was used for multiple testing. The reads were reprocessed in TCRdb, with one entry per CDR3 protein sequence and no accompanying DNA. Clone size and V and J calls follow TCRdb, not the original study. The sample table records hundreds of thousands of distinct CDR3 sequences. Of the sample, more than 2% is held by the ten largest clones.

Regarding this clonotype: Its binding antigen is unknown.

Material for sequencing was blood. The receptor's source is a human donor with ulcerative colitis or Crohn's disease, or a healthy co-twin of an affected twin (not recorded which).

This receptor carries the CDR3 CASTGPDTQYF. The chain links TRBV6-5 with TRBJ2-3. CDR1 and CDR2 (MNHEY, SVGAGI) derive from the germline V gene. Measured from the cysteine to the phenylalanine, the CDR3 is 11 residues long. The record lacks a DNA sequence.